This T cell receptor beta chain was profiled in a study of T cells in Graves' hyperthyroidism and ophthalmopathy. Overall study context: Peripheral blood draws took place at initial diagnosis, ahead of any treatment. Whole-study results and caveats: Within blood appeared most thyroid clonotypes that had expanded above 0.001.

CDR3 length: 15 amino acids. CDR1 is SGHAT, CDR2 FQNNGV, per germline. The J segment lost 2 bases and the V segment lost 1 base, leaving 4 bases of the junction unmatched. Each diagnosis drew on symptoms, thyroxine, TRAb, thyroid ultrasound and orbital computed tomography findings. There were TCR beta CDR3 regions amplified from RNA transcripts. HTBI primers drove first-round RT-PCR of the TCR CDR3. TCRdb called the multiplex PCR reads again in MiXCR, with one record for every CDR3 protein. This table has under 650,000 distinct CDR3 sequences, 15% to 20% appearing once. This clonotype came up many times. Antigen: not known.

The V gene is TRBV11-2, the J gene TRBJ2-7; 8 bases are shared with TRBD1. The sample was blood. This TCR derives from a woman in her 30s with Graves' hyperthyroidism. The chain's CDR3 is CASSLVAGGAYEQYF. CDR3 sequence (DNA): TGTGCCAGCAGCTTAGTTGCAGGGGGCGCCTACGAGCAGTACTTC.